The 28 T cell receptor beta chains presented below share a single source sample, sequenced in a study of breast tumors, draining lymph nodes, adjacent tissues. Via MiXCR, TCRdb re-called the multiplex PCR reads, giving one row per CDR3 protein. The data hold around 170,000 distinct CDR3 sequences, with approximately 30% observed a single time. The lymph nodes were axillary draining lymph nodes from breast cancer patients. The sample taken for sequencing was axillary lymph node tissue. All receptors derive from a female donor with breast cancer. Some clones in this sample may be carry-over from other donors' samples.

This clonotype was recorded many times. The CDR3 loop is CASSQDRGGGEKLFF. DNA for the CDR3: TGCGCCAGCAGCCAAGATCGGGGAGGAGGTGAAAAACTGTTTTTT. The chain combines TRBV4-1 with TRBJ1-4; D is unclear. Germline V gene lookup returns CDR1 MGHRA and CDR2 YSYEKL. The CDR3 spans 15 residues. The V and J ends lost 0 bases and 7 bases respectively, with 12 bases between them.

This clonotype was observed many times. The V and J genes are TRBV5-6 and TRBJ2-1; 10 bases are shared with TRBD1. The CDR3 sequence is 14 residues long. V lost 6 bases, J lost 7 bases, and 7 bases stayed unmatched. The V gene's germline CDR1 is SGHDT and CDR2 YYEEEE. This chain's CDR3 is CASINPDRGNEQFF. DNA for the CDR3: TGTGCCAGCATCAACCCGGACAGGGGGAATGAGCAGTTCTTC.

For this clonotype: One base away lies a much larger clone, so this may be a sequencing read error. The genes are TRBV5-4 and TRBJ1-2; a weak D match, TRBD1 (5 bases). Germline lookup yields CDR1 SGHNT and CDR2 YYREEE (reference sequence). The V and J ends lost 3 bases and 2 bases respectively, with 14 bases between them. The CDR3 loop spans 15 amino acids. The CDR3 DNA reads TGTGCCAGCAGCTCCGTGGACACGCCGAACTATGGCTACACCTTC. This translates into CASSSVDTPNYGYTF.

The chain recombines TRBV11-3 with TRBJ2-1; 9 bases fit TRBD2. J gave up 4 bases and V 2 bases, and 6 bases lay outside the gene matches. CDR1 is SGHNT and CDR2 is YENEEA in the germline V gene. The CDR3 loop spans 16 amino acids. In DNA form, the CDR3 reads TGTGCCAGCAGCTTATTCAGCGGGGGGACTTACAATGAGCAGTTCTTC. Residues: CASSLFSGGTYNEQFF.

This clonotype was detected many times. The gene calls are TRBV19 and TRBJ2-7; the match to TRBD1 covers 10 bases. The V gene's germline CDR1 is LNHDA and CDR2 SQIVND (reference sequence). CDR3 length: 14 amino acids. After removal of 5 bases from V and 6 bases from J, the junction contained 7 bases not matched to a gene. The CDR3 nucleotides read TGTGCCAGTAGTGCTGGGACAGGGGTGTTCGAGCAGTACTTC. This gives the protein CASSAGTGVFEQYF.

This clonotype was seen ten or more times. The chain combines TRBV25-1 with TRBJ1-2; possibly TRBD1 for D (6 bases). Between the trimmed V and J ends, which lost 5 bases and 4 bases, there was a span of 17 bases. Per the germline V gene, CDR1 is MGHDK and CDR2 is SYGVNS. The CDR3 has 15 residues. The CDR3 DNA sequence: TGTGCCAGCAGTTACCAAGACAGGTCCTCCTATGGCTACACCTTC. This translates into CASSYQDRSSYGYTF.

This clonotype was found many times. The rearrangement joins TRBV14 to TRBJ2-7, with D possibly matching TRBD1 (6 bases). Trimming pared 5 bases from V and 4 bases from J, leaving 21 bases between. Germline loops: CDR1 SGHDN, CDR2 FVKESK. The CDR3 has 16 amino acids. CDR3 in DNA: TGTGCCAGCAGCTTAGCACAGGGCTACGGATCGTACGAGCAGTACTTC. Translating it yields CASSLAQGYGSYEQYF.

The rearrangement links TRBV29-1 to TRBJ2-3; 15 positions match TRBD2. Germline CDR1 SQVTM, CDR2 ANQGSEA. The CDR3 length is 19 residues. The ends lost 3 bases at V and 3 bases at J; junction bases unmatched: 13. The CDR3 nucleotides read TGCAGCGTTGAGCAGGGTCTGGGACTAGCGGGGGGCCGGACAGATACGCAGTATTTT. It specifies CSVEQGLGLAGGRTDTQYF.

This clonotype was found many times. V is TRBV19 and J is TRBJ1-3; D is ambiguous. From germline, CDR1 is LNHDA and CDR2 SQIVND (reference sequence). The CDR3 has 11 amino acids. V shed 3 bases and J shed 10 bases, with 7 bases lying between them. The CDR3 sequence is CASSIAGTIYF. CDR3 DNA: TGTGCCAGTAGTATTGCGGGGACCATATATTTT.

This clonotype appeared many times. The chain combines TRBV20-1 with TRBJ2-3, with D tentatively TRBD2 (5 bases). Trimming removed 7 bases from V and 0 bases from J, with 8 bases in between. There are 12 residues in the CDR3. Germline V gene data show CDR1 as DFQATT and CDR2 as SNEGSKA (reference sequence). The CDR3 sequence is CSGERSTDTQYF. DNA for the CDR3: TGCAGTGGGGAGCGTAGCACAGATACGCAGTATTTT.

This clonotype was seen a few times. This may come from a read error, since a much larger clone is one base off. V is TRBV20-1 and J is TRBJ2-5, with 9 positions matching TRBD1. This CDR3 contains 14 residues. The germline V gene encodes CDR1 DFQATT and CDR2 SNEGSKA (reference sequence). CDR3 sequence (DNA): TGCAGTGCCGTACCTCGACAGGGGGGAGCGACCCGGTACTTC. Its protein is CSAVPRQGGATRYF.

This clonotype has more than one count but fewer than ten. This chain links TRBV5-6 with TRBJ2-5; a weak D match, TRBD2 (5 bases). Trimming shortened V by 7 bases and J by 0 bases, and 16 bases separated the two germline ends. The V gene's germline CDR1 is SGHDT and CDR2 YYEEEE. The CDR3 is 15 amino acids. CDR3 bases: TGTGCCAGCGGGCGGACTGGAGCGTACCAAGAGACCCAGTACTTC. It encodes CASGRTGAYQETQYF.

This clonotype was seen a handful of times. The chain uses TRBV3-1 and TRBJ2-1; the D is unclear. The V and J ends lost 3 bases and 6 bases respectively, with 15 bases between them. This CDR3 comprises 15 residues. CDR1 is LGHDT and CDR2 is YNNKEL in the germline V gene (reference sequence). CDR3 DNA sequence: TGTGCCAGCAGCCAGGTATCGGGCAATCCCAATGAGCAGTTCTTC. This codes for CASSQVSGNPNEQFF.

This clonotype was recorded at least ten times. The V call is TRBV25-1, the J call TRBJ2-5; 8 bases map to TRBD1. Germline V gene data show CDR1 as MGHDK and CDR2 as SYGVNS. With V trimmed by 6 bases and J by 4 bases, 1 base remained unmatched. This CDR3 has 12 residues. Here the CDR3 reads CASRGQGETQYF. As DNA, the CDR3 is TGTGCCAGCAGAGGACAGGGAGAGACCCAGTACTTC.

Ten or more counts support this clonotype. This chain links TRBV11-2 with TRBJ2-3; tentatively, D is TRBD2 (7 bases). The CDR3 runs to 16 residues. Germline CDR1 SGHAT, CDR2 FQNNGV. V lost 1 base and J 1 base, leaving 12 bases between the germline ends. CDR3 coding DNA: TGTGCCAGCAGCTTAGTAGGGCGGGGGCGCACAGATACGCAGTATTTT. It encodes CASSLVGRGRTDTQYF.

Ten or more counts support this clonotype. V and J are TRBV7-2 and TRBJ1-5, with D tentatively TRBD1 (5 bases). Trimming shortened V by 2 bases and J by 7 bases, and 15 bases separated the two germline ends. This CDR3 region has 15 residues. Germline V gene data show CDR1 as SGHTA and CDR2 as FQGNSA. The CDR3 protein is CASSLRGGVGQPQHF. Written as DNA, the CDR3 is TGTGCCAGCAGCTTAAGGGGAGGGGTAGGACAGCCCCAGCATTTT.

The CDR3 here is CASTGTGGLNETPFF. DNA for the CDR3: TGCGCCAGTACCGGGACAGGGGGCCTTAATGAAACACCGTTTTTT. This chain connects TRBV5-1 to TRBJ1-4; the match to TRBD1 covers 12 bases. The germline V gene encodes CDR1 SGHRS and CDR2 YFSETQ. The CDR3 covers 15 residues. V shed 8 bases and J 16 bases; nucleotides not matched to a gene: 18.

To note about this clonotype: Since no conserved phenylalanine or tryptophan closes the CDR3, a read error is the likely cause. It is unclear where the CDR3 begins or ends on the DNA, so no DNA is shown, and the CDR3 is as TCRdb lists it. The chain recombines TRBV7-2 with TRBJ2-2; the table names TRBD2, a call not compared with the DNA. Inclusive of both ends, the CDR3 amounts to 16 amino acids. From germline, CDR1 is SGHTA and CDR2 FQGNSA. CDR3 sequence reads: CASSHPGAGNTGERMS.

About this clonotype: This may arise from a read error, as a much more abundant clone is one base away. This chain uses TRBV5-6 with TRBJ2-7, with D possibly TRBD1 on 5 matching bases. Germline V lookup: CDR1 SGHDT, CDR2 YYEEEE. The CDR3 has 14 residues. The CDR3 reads CAGHTSGPYYERYF. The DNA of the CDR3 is TGTGCCGGACATACCTCAGGTCCTTACTACGAGCGGTACTTC.

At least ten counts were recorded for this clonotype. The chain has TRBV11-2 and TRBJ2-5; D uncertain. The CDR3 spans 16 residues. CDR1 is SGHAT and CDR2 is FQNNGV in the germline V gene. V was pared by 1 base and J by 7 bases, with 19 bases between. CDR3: CASSLAHGRRVGTQYF. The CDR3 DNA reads TGTGCCAGCAGCTTAGCCCACGGTCGGAGAGTAGGGACCCAGTACTTC.

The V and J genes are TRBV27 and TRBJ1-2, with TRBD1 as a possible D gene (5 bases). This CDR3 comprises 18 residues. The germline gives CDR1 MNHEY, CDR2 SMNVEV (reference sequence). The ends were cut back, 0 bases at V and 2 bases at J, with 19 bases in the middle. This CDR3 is CASSLSSGVEGSNYGYTF. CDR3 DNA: TGTGCCAGCAGTTTATCCTCGGGGGTTGAGGGCTCCAACTATGGCTACACCTTC.

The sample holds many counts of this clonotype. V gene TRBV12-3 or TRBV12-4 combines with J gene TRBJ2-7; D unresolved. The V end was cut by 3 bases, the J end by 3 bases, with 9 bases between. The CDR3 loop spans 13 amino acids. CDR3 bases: TGTGCCAGCAGTTTCGCAGCTAACTACGAGCAGTACTTC. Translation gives CASSFAANYEQYF.

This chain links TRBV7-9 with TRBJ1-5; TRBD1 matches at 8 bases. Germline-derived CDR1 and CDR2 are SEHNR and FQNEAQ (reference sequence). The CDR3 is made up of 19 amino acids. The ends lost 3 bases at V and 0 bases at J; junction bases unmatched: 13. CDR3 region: CASSLGTGQALYSNQPQHF. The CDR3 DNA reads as TGTGCCAGCAGCTTGGGAACGGGACAGGCCCTATATAGCAATCAGCCCCAGCATTTT.

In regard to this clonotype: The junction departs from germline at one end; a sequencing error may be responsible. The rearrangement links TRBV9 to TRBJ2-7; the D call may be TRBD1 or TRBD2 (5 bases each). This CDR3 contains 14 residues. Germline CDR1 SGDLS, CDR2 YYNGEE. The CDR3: CAGSVGDVTYEQYF. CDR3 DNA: TGTGCCGGCAGCGTCGGGGACGTTACCTACGAGCAGTACTTC.

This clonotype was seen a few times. DNA for the CDR3: TGTGCCAGCAGTGCTCGGTTAACCCTTGCACCCAAAAACATTCAGTACTTC. Translated, it gives CASSARLTLAPKNIQYF. V and J are TRBV2 and TRBJ2-4; no clear D. CDR1 and CDR2 from the germline V gene are SNHLY and FYNNEI. The CDR3 has 17 residues. V was trimmed by 4 bases and J by 2 bases, leaving 18 bases between them.

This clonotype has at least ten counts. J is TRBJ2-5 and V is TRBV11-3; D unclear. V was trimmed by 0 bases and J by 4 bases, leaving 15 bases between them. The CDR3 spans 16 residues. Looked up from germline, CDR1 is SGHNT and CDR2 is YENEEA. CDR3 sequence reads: CASSLEPSLFRETQYF. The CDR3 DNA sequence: TGTGCCAGCAGCTTAGAGCCTAGTTTGTTTCGAGAGACCCAGTACTTC. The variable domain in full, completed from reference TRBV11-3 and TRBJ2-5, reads EAGVVQSPRYKIIEKKQPVAFWCNPISGHNTLYWYLQNLGQGPELLIRYENEEAVDDSQLPKDRFSAERLKGVDSTLKIQPAELGDSAVYLCASSLEPSLFRETQYFGPGTRLLVL.

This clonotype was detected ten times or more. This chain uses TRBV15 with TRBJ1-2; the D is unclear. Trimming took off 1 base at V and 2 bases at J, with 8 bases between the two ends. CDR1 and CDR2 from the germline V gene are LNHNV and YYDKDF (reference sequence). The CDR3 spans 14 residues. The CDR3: CATSRVGQNYGYTF. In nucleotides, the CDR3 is TGTGCCACCAGCAGAGTTGGGCAGAACTATGGCTACACCTTC.

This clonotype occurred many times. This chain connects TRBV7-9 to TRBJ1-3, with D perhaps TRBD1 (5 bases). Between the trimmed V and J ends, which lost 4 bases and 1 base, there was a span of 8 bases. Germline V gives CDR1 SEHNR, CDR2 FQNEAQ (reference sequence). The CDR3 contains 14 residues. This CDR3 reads CASSSRQSGNTIYF. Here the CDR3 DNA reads TGTGCCAGCAGCTCGCGACAGTCTGGAAACACCATATATTTT.